This TCR beta chain was retrieved from a study of OX40 agonist ivuxolimab in advanced cancers. Study summary: Treatment received earlier with anti-PD-1, anti-PD-L1 or anti-CTLA-4 agents was allowed, and 40% had some. Study outcomes and limitations: Some of the nonresponding patients also showed low levels of normalized T-cell clonal expansion. By week 6 at 0.1 to 3.0 mg/kg, blood CD4+ and CD8+ T cells had expanded clonally. Clonal expansion was among the lowest in partial responders at 0.1-3.0 mg/kg, especially CD8+.

Germline CDR1 and CDR2: SGHRS and YFSETQ. V dropped 5 bases and J dropped 3 bases, with 17 bases sitting between them. CDR3 length: 16 amino acids. The data were produced by immunoSEQ multiplex PCR, yet TCRdb's version contains in-frame clones alone and is incomplete. Of about 32,000 clones in the sample, around 90% were seen once. On this clone: The antigen is unknown.

Source: CD4+ or CD8+ T cells sorted from blood, taken in a trial of the OX40 agonist ivuxolimab. This TCR was recovered from an adult with an advanced solid tumor such as melanoma, head and neck, liver or kidney cancer. The rearrangement uses TRBV5-1 and TRBJ2-2; D possibly corresponds to TRBD2 (6 bases). CDR3 sequence reads: CASSWDSQTYTGELFF. In nucleotides, the CDR3 is TGCGCCAGCAGTTGGGACTCCCAGACTTACACCGGGGAGCTGTTTTTT.